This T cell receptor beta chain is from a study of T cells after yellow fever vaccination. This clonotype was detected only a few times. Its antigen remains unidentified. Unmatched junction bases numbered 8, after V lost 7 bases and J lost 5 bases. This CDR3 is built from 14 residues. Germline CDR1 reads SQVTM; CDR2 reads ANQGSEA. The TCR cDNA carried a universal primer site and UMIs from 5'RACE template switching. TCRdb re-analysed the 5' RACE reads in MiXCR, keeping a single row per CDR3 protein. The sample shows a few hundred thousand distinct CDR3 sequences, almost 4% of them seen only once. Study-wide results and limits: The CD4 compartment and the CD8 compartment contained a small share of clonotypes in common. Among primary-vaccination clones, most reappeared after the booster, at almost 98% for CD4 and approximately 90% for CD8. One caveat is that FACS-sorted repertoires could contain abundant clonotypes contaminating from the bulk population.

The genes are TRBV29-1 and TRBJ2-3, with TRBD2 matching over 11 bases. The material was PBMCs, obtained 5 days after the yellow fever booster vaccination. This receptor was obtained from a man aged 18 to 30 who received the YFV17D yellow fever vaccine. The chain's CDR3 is CSARIAGGRDTQYF. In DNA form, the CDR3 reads TGCAGCGCCCGCATAGCGGGGGGGCGAGATACGCAGTATTTT.